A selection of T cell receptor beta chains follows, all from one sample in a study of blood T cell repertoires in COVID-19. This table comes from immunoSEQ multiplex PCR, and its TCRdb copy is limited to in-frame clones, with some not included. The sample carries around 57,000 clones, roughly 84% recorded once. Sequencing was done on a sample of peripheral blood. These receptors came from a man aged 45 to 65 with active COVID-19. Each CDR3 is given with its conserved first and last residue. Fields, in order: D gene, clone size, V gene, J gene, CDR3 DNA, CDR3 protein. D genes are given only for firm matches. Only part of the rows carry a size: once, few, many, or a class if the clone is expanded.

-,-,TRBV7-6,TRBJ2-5,TGTGCCAGCAGCCATTATCTAGATGTGAGAGAGACCCAGTACTTC,CASSHYLDVRETQYF
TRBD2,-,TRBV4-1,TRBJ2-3,TGCGCCAGCAGCCAAGTCGGGACTAGCGGAACTAGCACAGATACGCAGTATTTT,CASSQVGTSGTSTDTQYF
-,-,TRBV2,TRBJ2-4,TGTGCCAGCAGTGACAGGGACAAAAACATTCAGTACTTC,CASSDRDKNIQYF
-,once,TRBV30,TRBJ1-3,TGTGCCTGGAGTGTACTGGGCAGGGCCACTGGAAACACCATATATTTT,CAWSVLGRATGNTIYF
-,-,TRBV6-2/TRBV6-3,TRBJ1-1,TGTGCCAGCAGTTACTGGGCAGGTGGGACTGAAGCTTTCTTT,CASSYWAGGTEAFF
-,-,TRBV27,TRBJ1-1,TGTGCCAGCAGTTTATATGGGGCTAAGAACACTGAAGCTTTCTTT,CASSLYGAKNTEAFF
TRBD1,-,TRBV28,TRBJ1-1,TGTGCCAGCAGTAGGGACAGGGGATGGAACGTGGACCCTGAAGCTTTCTTT,CASSRDRGWNVDPEAFF
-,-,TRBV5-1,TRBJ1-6,TGCGCCAGCAGCTTGTATCCAGGGAATTCACCCCTCCACTTT,CASSLYPGNSPLHF
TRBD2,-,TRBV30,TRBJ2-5,TGTGCCTGGGGAGGCCTAGCGGGGGGGCTCGAGACCCAGTACTTC,CAWGGLAGGLETQYF
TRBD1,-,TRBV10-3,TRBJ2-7,TGTGCCATCAGTGAGTCAGCCAGGGGGCACTACGAGCAGTACTTC,CAISESARGHYEQYF
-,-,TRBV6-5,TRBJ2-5,TGTGCCAGCAGCTTAAGCTACTGGGAGACCCAGTACTTC,CASSLSYWETQYF
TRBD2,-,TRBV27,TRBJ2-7,TGTGCCAGCAGTGTCCTAGCGGGAGCAGGGGAGCAGTACTTC,CASSVLAGAGEQYF
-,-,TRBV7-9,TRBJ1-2,TGTGCCAGCAGCCTCATTAGGAGGGGCCACTATGGCTACACCTTC,CASSLIRRGHYGYTF
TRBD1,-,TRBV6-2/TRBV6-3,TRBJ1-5,TGTGCCAGCAGTCCCTGGGACAGGGGTCAGCCCCAGCATTTT,CASSPWDRGQPQHF
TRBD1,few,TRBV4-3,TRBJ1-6,TGCGCCAGCAGCCAAGAGCAGGGGGCTTTTTATAATTCACCCCTCCACTTT,CASSQEQGAFYNSPLHF
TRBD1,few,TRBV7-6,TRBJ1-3,TGTGCCAGCAGCTTATTTGGGACAGGGGGCGGAAGCTCTGGAAACACCATATATTTT,CASSLFGTGGGSSGNTIYF
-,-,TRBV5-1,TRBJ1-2,TGCGCCAGCAGCTCCCAGTCTACTCCGGGGGGAGCTAACTATGGCTACACCTTC,CASSSQSTPGGANYGYTF
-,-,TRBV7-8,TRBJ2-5,TGTGCCAGCAGCTTAGGGCCAGGGCCCGAGACCCAGTACTTC,CASSLGPGPETQYF
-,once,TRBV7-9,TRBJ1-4,TGTGCCAGCAGCCCACAACAGAGAATGAATGAAAAACTGTTTTTT,CASSPQQRMNEKLFF
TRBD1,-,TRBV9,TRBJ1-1,TGTGCCAGCAGCGCCCGACAGGGTACCACTGAAGCTTTCTTT,CASSARQGTTEAFF
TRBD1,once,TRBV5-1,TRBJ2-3,TGCGCCAGCAGCCATATAGACAGGGGGGTGAGCACAGATACGCAGTATTTT,CASSHIDRGVSTDTQYF
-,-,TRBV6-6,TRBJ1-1,TGTGCCAGCAGTTACTCCCGAGGGAACACTGAAGCTTTCTTT,CASSYSRGNTEAFF
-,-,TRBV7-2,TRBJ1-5,TGTGCCAGCAGCTTAGTCTACAATCAGCCCCAGCATTTT,CASSLVYNQPQHF
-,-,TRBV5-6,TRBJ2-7,TGTGCCAGCAGCTTCTCGGGACTGAACTACGAGCAGTACTTC,CASSFSGLNYEQYF
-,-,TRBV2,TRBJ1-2,TGTGCCAGCAGTGAACCCGCAGGGGCTGTCTATGGCTACACCTTC,CASSEPAGAVYGYTF
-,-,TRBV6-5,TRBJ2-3,TGTGCCAGCAGTCTTTCCGAGGGGGTCTCGAAGTATTTT,CASSLSEGVSKYF